The next 25 T cell receptor beta chains were all read from a single sample in a study of blood T cell repertoires in COVID-19. Measured with immunoSEQ multiplex PCR; TCRdb has only the in-frame clones, and not every one. This sample carries some 170,000 clones, approximately 86% of them seen once, and the ten largest clones take roughly 4%. Specimen: peripheral blood. Receptor source: a woman aged 60-75 years who had recovered from COVID-19.

The V and J genes are TRBV11-2 and TRBJ2-3, with TRBD2 matching 9 bases. The junction had 14 bases not matched to a gene; V was cut back by 2 bases and J by 5 bases. From germline, CDR1 is SGHAT and CDR2 FQNNGV. The CDR3 sequence is 18 residues long. Here the CDR3 reads CASSLRASGAFRGDTQYF. In DNA, the CDR3 is TGTGCCAGCAGCTTACGGGCTAGCGGGGCCTTCAGGGGAGATACGCAGTATTTT. Combining the CDR3 with reference TRBV11-2 and TRBJ2-3 gives the whole variable domain EAGVAQSPRYKIIEKRQSVAFWCNPISGHATLYWYQQILGQGPKLLIQFQNNGVVDDSQLPKDRFSAERLKGVDSTLKIQPAKLEDSAVYLCASSLRASGAFRGDTQYFGPGTRLTVL.

The rearrangement uses TRBV30 and TRBJ1-1; TRBD1 is a possible D gene (5 bases). This CDR3 region has 13 residues. V was trimmed by 2 bases and J by 5 bases, leaving 12 bases between them. The germline CDR1 and CDR2 sequences are GTSNPN and SVGIG (reference sequence). For the CDR3, the DNA is TGTGCCTGGAGTTCAGGGCGGCGAACTGAAGCTTTCTTT. Translated, it gives CAWSSGRRTEAFF.

A few counts support this clone. The J gene is TRBJ2-3, the V gene TRBV7-9; 11 bases are shared with TRBD2. The germline CDR1 and CDR2 sequences are SEHNR and FQNEAQ (reference sequence). J lost 3 bases, V lost 5 bases, and 4 bases had no gene match. The CDR3 covers 15 residues. In DNA form, the CDR3 reads TGTGCCAGCAGCCAACTAGCGGGGGTAACAGATACGCAGTATTTT. Translated: CASSQLAGVTDTQYF.

The rearrangement joins TRBV5-6 to TRBJ2-5; D gene uncertain. This CDR3 is 13 amino acids long. Between the trimmed V and J ends, which lost 2 bases and 2 bases, there was a span of 7 bases. CDR1 and CDR2 from the germline V gene are SGHDT and YYEEEE. The CDR3: CASSFFTQETQYF. CDR3 DNA: TGTGCCAGCAGCTTCTTTACTCAAGAGACCCAGTACTTC.

This chain connects TRBV29-1 to TRBJ2-3, with TRBD1 matching 8 bases. The CDR3 loop spans 13 amino acids. Germline V gives CDR1 SQVTM, CDR2 ANQGSEA. With V trimmed by 4 bases and J by 5 bases, 5 bases remained unmatched. CDR3 nucleotide sequence: TGCAGCGTTGCAGGACAGGGTCAAGATACGCAGTATTTT. Protein sequence: CSVAGQGQDTQYF.

The chain uses TRBV5-4 and TRBJ2-3; 9 bases match TRBD1. The germline V gene has CDR1 SGHNT and CDR2 YYREEE (reference sequence). With V trimmed by 3 bases and J by 4 bases, 6 bases remained unmatched. This CDR3 has 15 residues. DNA of the CDR3: TGTGCCAGCAGCTCTCGGGACAGGGTTGCAGATACGCAGTATTTT. Residues: CASSSRDRVADTQYF.

The chain carries TRBV28 and TRBJ2-4; the D gene is possibly TRBD1 (6 bases). Germline values: CDR1 MDHEN, CDR2 SYDVKM. The length of the CDR3 is 15 residues. Between the trimmed V and J ends, which lost 7 bases and 4 bases, there was a span of 17 bases. CDR3 in amino acids: CASNKSGRGKNIQYF. CDR3 nucleotide sequence: TGTGCCAGCAACAAAAGTGGCAGGGGAAAAAACATTCAGTACTTC.

The rearrangement uses TRBV6-5 and TRBJ2-3, with 7 bases matching TRBD2. Trimming took 7 bases from V and 3 from J; bases not matched to a gene: 10. The CDR3 extends over 15 amino acids. Per germline, CDR1 MNHEY and CDR2 SVGAGI. The CDR3 DNA reads TGTGCCAGCACGTCCCGGGGGGAGGGTACAGATACGCAGTATTTT. It is translated as CASTSRGEGTDTQYF.

This clone was recorded a few times. J is TRBJ2-3 and V is TRBV7-3; TRBD2 agrees at 11 bases. CDR1 is SGHTA, CDR2 FQGTGA, per germline. The CDR3 runs to 16 residues. V trimming: 2 bases; J trimming: 5 bases; junction bases outside the gene matches: 6. CDR3 nucleotides: TGTGCCAGCAGCTTAGGTAGCGGGGGGGCCGTAGATACGCAGTATTTT. It translates to CASSLGSGGAVDTQYF.

This rearrangement joins TRBV10-1 to TRBJ2-1, with a possible D match to TRBD1 (5 bases). Looked up from germline, CDR1 is WNHNN and CDR2 is SYGVQD (reference sequence). The germline V and J ends were trimmed by 0 bases and 8 bases, with 8 bases remaining between them. This CDR3 has 13 residues. CDR3 sequence (DNA): TGCGCCAGCAGTGAGTCTCAAGGGGATGAGCAGTTCTTC. This encodes CASSESQGDEQFF.

The rearrangement links TRBV4-2 to TRBJ1-1; D ambiguous. Germline-derived CDR1 and CDR2 are LGHNA and YNFKEQ. V was trimmed by 7 bases and J by 2 bases, leaving 14 bases between them. CDR3 size: 14 residues. The CDR3 region is CASTPLRSNTEAFF. As DNA, the CDR3 is TGTGCCAGCACCCCACTGCGATCAAACACTGAAGCTTTCTTT.

The rearrangement uses TRBV6-5 and TRBJ1-4; 7 bases match TRBD1. V dropped 6 bases and J dropped 5; count of bases not matched to a gene: 6. The CDR3 has 14 residues. The V gene's germline CDR1 is MNHEY and CDR2 SVGAGI. CDR3 amino acids: CASRDGTVNEKLFF. The CDR3 DNA reads as TGTGCCAGCAGAGACGGGACAGTGAATGAAAAACTGTTTTTT.

V gene TRBV5-4 combines with J gene TRBJ1-1; D gene unclear. Germline V CDR1 and CDR2: SGHNT, YYREEE (reference sequence). The CDR3 extends over 13 amino acids. V shed 2 bases and J shed 4 bases, with 9 bases lying between them. In nucleotides, the CDR3 is TGTGCCAGCAGCTTTCGCGGCATCACTGAAGCTTTCTTT. This codes for CASSFRGITEAFF.

The J gene is TRBJ1-6, the V gene TRBV6-1; 8 bases align to TRBD1. The ends lost 4 bases at V and 7 bases at J; junction bases unmatched: 9. Per germline, CDR1 MNHNS and CDR2 SASEGT. The length of the CDR3 is 16 residues. The CDR3 nucleotides are TGTGCCAGCAGTGCCCGGACAGGGACTACCAATTCACCCCTCCACTTT. Translated, it gives CASSARTGTTNSPLHF.

The genes are TRBV7-9 and TRBJ2-1, with 8 bases matching TRBD1. The V gene end was trimmed by 3 bases and the J gene end by 4 bases; junction bases not matched to a gene: 11. CDR1 and CDR2 from the germline V gene are SEHNR and FQNEAQ (reference sequence). The CDR3 is 17 residues long. The CDR3 here is CASSLGQALARYNEQFF. CDR3 DNA: TGTGCCAGCAGCTTGGGACAGGCCCTCGCGAGGTACAATGAGCAGTTCTTC.

V is TRBV6-2 or TRBV6-3 and J is TRBJ1-4; tentatively, D is TRBD1 (6 bases). This CDR3 is 14 amino acids long. Germline CDR1 reads MNHEY; CDR2 reads SVGEGT. V was shortened by 6 bases and J by 4 bases, with 12 bases between the two germline ends. The CDR3 DNA follows: TGTGCCAGCAGCCCGACAGGATTTAATGAAAAACTGTTTTTT. Residues: CASSPTGFNEKLFF.

The CDR3 sequence is CASSLEGQGANEQYF. The CDR3 bases are TGCGCCAGCAGCTTGGAAGGACAGGGGGCCAACGAGCAGTACTTC. The rearrangement joins TRBV5-1 to TRBJ2-7; 11 bases match TRBD1. Germline V CDR1 and CDR2: SGHRS, YFSETQ. CDR3 size: 15 residues. The J segment lost 5 bases and the V segment lost 0 bases, leaving 4 bases of the junction unmatched.

The rearrangement links TRBV28 to TRBJ1-5; TRBD1 is a possible D gene (5 bases). Germline V gene data show CDR1 as MDHEN and CDR2 as SYDVKM. CDR3 length: 16 amino acids. Trimming cost V 5 bases and J 5 bases, with 19 bases left between them. CDR3 DNA sequence: TGTGCCAGCAGTACCTTCGCCGGGGGGTGGGATCAGCCCCAGCATTTT. Translated, it gives CASSTFAGGWDQPQHF.

The DNA for the CDR3 is TGTGCCAGCAGCTTAGCGCTACTAGCGGGGGCCCTAGGGGAGACCCAGTACTTC. Its protein product is CASSLALLAGALGETQYF. This chain uses TRBV7-9 with TRBJ2-5; 11 nucleotides agree with TRBD2. CDR3 size: 18 residues. With 0 bases clipped from V and 5 bases from J, the junction kept 11 bases outside the gene matches. The V gene's germline CDR1 is SEHNR and CDR2 FQNEAQ (reference sequence).

This sequence joins TRBV28 and TRBJ2-1; TRBD2 matches at 9 bases. CDR1 and CDR2 (germline): MDHEN, SYDVKM. The CDR3 has 13 amino acids. V lost 6 bases, J lost 6 bases, and 3 bases stayed unmatched. This chain's CDR3 is CASRLRGGNEQFF. DNA for the CDR3: TGTGCCAGCAGGCTGCGGGGGGGCAATGAGCAGTTCTTC. Based on the CDR3 plus reference TRBV28 and TRBJ2-1, the full variable domain is DVKVTQSSRYLVKRTGEKVFLECVQDMDHENMFWYRQDPGLGLRLIYFSYDVKMKEKGDIPEGYSVSREKKERFSLILESASTNQTSMYLCASRLRGGNEQFFGPGTRLTVL.

This chain connects TRBV9 to TRBJ2-3, with TRBD2 matching 8 bases. The CDR3 is 17 residues long. V lost 4 bases to trimming and J lost 3 bases; unmatched junction nucleotides: 13. Per the germline V gene, CDR1 is SGDLS and CDR2 is YYNGEE. The DNA for the CDR3 is TGTGCCAGCAGCTTAACGGGGGGGCCTAGGGAAACAGATACGCAGTATTTT. Translated: CASSLTGGPRETDTQYF.

V gene TRBV3-1 (or the pseudogene TRBV3-2) combines with J gene TRBJ1-3, with a possible D match to TRBD1 (6 bases). CDR3 length: 15 amino acids. Germline V gene data show CDR1 as LGHDT and CDR2 as YNNKEL (reference sequence). V was cut by 3 bases and J by 0 bases, with 9 bases left in between. As DNA, the CDR3 is TGTGCCAGCAGCCAGGACAGAGTCTCTGGAAACACCATATATTTT. It encodes CASSQDRVSGNTIYF.

This chain uses TRBV7-9 with TRBJ2-7, with unresolved D. CDR3 size: 11 residues. Looked up from germline, CDR1 is SEHNR and CDR2 is FQNEAQ (reference sequence). Trimming took 3 bases from V and 3 from J, leaving 3 bases between them. The CDR3 spells CASSFSYEQYF. The CDR3 nucleotides read TGTGCCAGCAGCTTCAGCTACGAGCAGTACTTC.

The rearrangement links TRBV4-1 to TRBJ2-7; 8 positions agree with TRBD2. CDR1 and CDR2 from the germline V gene are MGHRA and YSYEKL. Trimming took 4 bases from V and 4 from J; bases not matched to a gene: 15. The CDR3 runs to 17 residues. The CDR3 here is CASSLVSGLSGGYEQYF. CDR3 in DNA: TGCGCCAGCAGCCTCGTCTCCGGGCTGAGCGGGGGTTACGAGCAGTACTTC.

The V call is TRBV4-3, the J call TRBJ1-2, with 7 bases aligning to TRBD1. CDR3 length: 16 residues. Germline assignment: CDR1 LGHNA and CDR2 YSLEER. The junction had 5 bases not matched to a gene; V was cut back by 0 bases and J by 1 base. CDR3 region: CASSQDGGGINYGYTF. In DNA, the CDR3 is TGCGCCAGCAGCCAAGATGGAGGGGGCATTAACTATGGCTACACCTTC.